Below, 30 T cell receptor beta chains from the same sample are listed, as sequenced in a study of shared clonotypes between healthy human individuals. This table comes from immunoSEQ multiplex PCR, and its TCRdb copy is limited to in-frame clones, with some not included. This table holds roughly 1,500,000 clones, 95% to 99% found once. Sequenced input: naive CD4+ T cells sorted from blood. Subset reported: CD45RA+ positively selected. These receptors were collected from a man aged 25 to 40 in good health.

The V and J genes are TRBV12-5 and TRBJ2-7, with 9 bases identical to TRBD1. V gave up 2 bases and J gave up 4 bases; unmatched junction bases: 9. Germline CDR1 is LGHNT and CDR2 is FRNRAP. This CDR3 contains 16 residues. The CDR3 coding sequence is TGTGCTAGTGGTTTGCTTCGACAGGGGGAGTGGTACGAGCAGTACTTC. Translation gives CASGLLRQGEWYEQYF.

The chain employs TRBV29-1 and TRBJ2-2, with D possibly being TRBD2 (5 bases). The ends were cut back, 6 bases at V and 5 bases at J, with 22 bases in the middle. Germline CDR1 SQVTM, CDR2 ANQGSEA. CDR3 size: 16 residues. Here the CDR3 DNA reads TGCAGCGTCGGAGGTGTATTAGCGCACCGAACCGGGGAGCTGTTTTTT. Protein product: CSVGGVLAHRTGELFF.

The gene calls are TRBV9 and TRBJ2-5; D is unclear. Germline-derived CDR1 and CDR2 are SGDLS and YYNGEE. The CDR3 is made up of 13 amino acids. V was cut by 4 bases and J by 5 bases, with 12 bases left in between. In DNA, the CDR3 is TGTGCCAGCAGCCCAAGCTTCCGTGAGACCCAGTACTTC. Translated, it gives CASSPSFRETQYF.

The chain uses TRBV27 and TRBJ2-1, with 7 bases identical to TRBD2. The trim removed 2 bases at V and 5 bases at J, leaving 6 bases unmatched. The CDR3 is 15 residues long. CDR1 is MNHEY, CDR2 SMNVEV, per germline (reference sequence). The CDR3 sequence is CASSLTLLADNEQFF. CDR3 in DNA: TGTGCCAGCAGTTTAACCCTTCTAGCGGACAATGAGCAGTTCTTC.

The chain has TRBV7-3 and TRBJ2-1, with a tentative D call TRBD2 (6 bases). Trimming removed 5 bases from V and 10 bases from J, with 21 bases in between. Germline assignment: CDR1 SGHTA and CDR2 FQGTGA. The CDR3 sequence is 15 residues long. CDR3 bases: TGTGCCAGCAGCCTGACGGGGGACCGATTTGGGGAGCAGTTCTTC. Amino acid sequence: CASSLTGDRFGEQFF.

This chain joins TRBV5-1 and TRBJ2-1, with 10 bases lining up with TRBD2. The V segment lost 0 bases and the J segment 5 bases; nucleotides outside the gene matches: 5. The CDR3 length is 16 residues. Germline V gene sequence: CDR1 SGHRS, CDR2 YFSETQ. CDR3 loop: CASSLASLAGDNEQFF. The CDR3, as DNA: TGCGCCAGCAGCTTGGCTTCGCTAGCGGGAGACAATGAGCAGTTCTTC.

This chain uses TRBV6-1 with TRBJ1-1; D unclear. Germline CDR1 and CDR2: MNHNS and SASEGT. The CDR3 has 15 amino acids. V lost 10 bases, J lost 5 bases, and 23 bases lay in between. CDR3 DNA: TGTGCCACCAAAGGGATGGCTGCGGTTGGGACTGAAGCTTTCTTT. Translating it yields CATKGMAAVGTEAFF.

CDR3 sequence reads: CASSRKDRGRETQYF. The CDR3, as DNA: TGTGCCAGCAGCCGCAAGGACAGGGGGCGAGAGACCCAGTACTTC. This chain connects TRBV5-6 to TRBJ2-5, with 11 bases aligning to TRBD1. V lost 4 bases and J lost 4; bases outside the gene matches: 6. Germline values: CDR1 SGHDT, CDR2 YYEEEE. This CDR3 spans 15 amino acids.

This chain links TRBV7-6 with TRBJ2-1; possibly TRBD2 for D (6 bases). The CDR3 is 12 amino acids. Trimming removed 0 bases from V and 12 bases from J, with 9 bases in between. Germline loops: CDR1 SGHVS, CDR2 FNYEAQ. For the CDR3, the DNA is TGTGCCAGCAGCTTAGCGCTGGGGGGGCAGTTCTTC. Translated, it gives CASSLALGGQFF.

This clone was seen only once. The V gene is TRBV19, the J gene TRBJ2-7, with TRBD2 identical over 8 bases. The CDR3 has 15 residues. Per germline, CDR1 LNHDA and CDR2 SQIVND (reference sequence). V shed 5 bases and J 0 bases; nucleotides not matched to a gene: 6. The DNA for the CDR3 is TGTGCCAGTAGTCTCGGGGGGGCCCTCTCCTACGAGCAGTACTTC. Its translation: CASSLGGALSYEQYF.

The chain employs TRBV18 and TRBJ1-4; no definite D call. CDR1 KGHSH and CDR2 LQKENI come from the germline V gene. V gave up 0 bases and J gave up 8 bases, with 19 bases separating them. The CDR3 runs 17 residues. The CDR3 DNA sequence: TGTGCCAGCTCACCACCGGGAAGGGCTTCACCGGGGGAAAAACTGTTTTTT. It translates to CASSPPGRASPGEKLFF.

This chain uses TRBV5-1 with TRBJ2-3; TRBD2 matches 7 bases. Germline CDR1 SGHRS, CDR2 YFSETQ. J gave up 1 base and V 4 bases, and 6 bases lay outside the gene matches. This CDR3 is built from 15 residues. The CDR3 DNA reads TGCGCCAGCAGCCCCAGGACTAGGGGCACAGATACGCAGTATTTT. It translates to CASSPRTRGTDTQYF.

The genes are TRBV18 and TRBJ2-7, with D perhaps TRBD1 (6 bases). Germline loops: CDR1 KGHSH, CDR2 LQKENI. This CDR3 has 16 amino acids. Trimming removed 4 bases from V and 6 bases from J, with 22 bases in between. The CDR3 region is CASSRTENRQAGEQYF. For the CDR3, the DNA is TGTGCCAGCTCACGCACCGAGAACCGACAGGCTGGCGAGCAGTACTTC.

This rearrangement joins TRBV5-1 to TRBJ1-2; 8 bases match TRBD1. The CDR3 consists of 16 residues. Germline CDR1 SGHRS, CDR2 YFSETQ. The V and J ends lost 0 bases and 4 bases, in that order; junction bases with no gene match: 8. The CDR3 reads CASSLEVGQGSYGYTF. CDR3 sequence (DNA): TGCGCCAGCAGCTTGGAGGTTGGACAGGGATCCTATGGCTACACCTTC.

The chain carries TRBV18 and TRBJ1-4; D unresolved. CDR3 length: 14 residues. V was trimmed by 2 bases and J by 4 bases, leaving 8 bases between them. Germline V CDR1 and CDR2: KGHSH, LQKENI. CDR3: CASSPSGYNEKLFF. The CDR3 region has the DNA TGTGCCAGCTCACCAAGTGGGTATAATGAAAAACTGTTTTTT.

J is TRBJ2-7 and V is TRBV29-1; D uncertain. The CDR3 sequence is 12 residues long. Germline CDR1 reads SQVTM; CDR2 reads ANQGSEA. Trimming stripped 4 bases from V and 7 bases from J, with 14 bases between. The CDR3, as DNA: TGCAGCGTTGGACGCGCGAGATTGGAGCAGTACTTC. Amino acids: CSVGRARLEQYF.

The chain combines TRBV29-1 with TRBJ2-3, with 11 bases that match TRBD2. Trimming cost V 5 bases and J 12 bases; bases outside gene matches: 4. This CDR3 is 11 amino acids long. Germline lookup yields CDR1 SQVTM and CDR2 ANQGSEA. The CDR3 DNA is TGCAGCGTTACCACTAGCGGGAGACAGTATTTT. Translating it yields CSVTTSGRQYF.

The chain combines TRBV28 with TRBJ2-7, with D tentatively TRBD2 (6 bases). Trimming cost V 1 base and J 7 bases, with 11 bases left between them. The CDR3 sequence is 13 residues long. CDR1 and CDR2 (germline): MDHEN, SYDVKM. CDR3 nucleotides: TGTGCCAGCAGTTTATTGGGACTTCCAGAGCAGTACTTC. Translated, it gives CASSLLGLPEQYF.

The CDR3 region is CASSLLGEGPYEQFF. The DNA for the CDR3 is TGCGCCAGCAGCTTGTTGGGGGAGGGCCCCTATGAGCAGTTCTTC. The J gene is TRBJ2-1, the V gene TRBV5-1; 7 nucleotides line up with TRBD2. Looked up from germline, CDR1 is SGHRS and CDR2 is YFSETQ. The CDR3 has 15 residues. Unmatched junction bases numbered 9, after V lost 1 base and J lost 8 bases.

The gene calls are TRBV28 and TRBJ2-7, with D perhaps TRBD2 (5 bases). The CDR3 is made up of 15 amino acids. Germline values: CDR1 MDHEN, CDR2 SYDVKM. Between the trimmed V and J ends, which lost 2 bases and 3 bases, there was a span of 14 bases. The CDR3 region has the DNA TGTGCCAGCAGTTTAACGCTAGCCTCCCTCTACGAGCAGTACTTC. The encoded protein is CASSLTLASLYEQYF.

The CDR3 protein is CASSYGGPKQPQHF. The CDR3 DNA reads TGTGCCAGCAGTTATGGGGGGCCGAAGCAGCCCCAGCATTTT. The chain combines TRBV27 with TRBJ1-5, with a weak D call TRBD1 (6 bases). The CDR3 consists of 14 residues. With 4 bases removed from V and 7 bases from J, the gap between germline ends came to 14 bases. The germline gives CDR1 MNHEY, CDR2 SMNVEV (reference sequence).

This chain uses TRBV7-6 with TRBJ2-7, with D perhaps matching TRBD2 (6 bases). CDR3 length equals 16 residues. Germline V gives CDR1 SGHVS, CDR2 FNYEAQ. With 1 base removed from V and 2 bases from J, the gap between germline ends came to 15 bases. This chain's CDR3 is CASSLVSGDGTYEQYF. DNA for the CDR3: TGTGCCAGCAGCTTAGTTTCGGGGGATGGGACCTACGAGCAGTACTTC.

The chain is built from TRBV2 and TRBJ2-3; 7 bases match TRBD2. The V gene end was trimmed by 4 bases and the J gene end by 0 bases; junction bases not matched to a gene: 7. Germline V CDR1 and CDR2: SNHLY, FYNNEI. The CDR3 runs 16 residues. The CDR3 nucleotides are TGTGCCAGCAGTGCACGGGCGGGAGCGAGCACAGATACGCAGTATTTT. Its protein is CASSARAGASTDTQYF.

The chain joins TRBV30 to TRBJ1-5; tentatively, D is TRBD1 (5 bases). The V gene's germline CDR1 is GTSNPN and CDR2 SVGIG (reference sequence). V was cut by 1 base and J by 6 bases, with 13 bases left in between. The CDR3 extends over 14 amino acids. The CDR3, as DNA: TGTGCCTGGAGTGCGCGAGGGGTCGTTCAGCCCCAGCATTTT. Protein product: CAWSARGVVQPQHF.

CDR3 residues: CASSLDSGRVGTEAFF. In nucleotides, the CDR3 is TGTGCCAGCAGCTTAGATAGTGGACGGGTGGGAACTGAAGCTTTCTTT. The chain uses TRBV7-2 and TRBJ1-1, with D unresolved. Germline-derived CDR1 and CDR2 are SGHTA and FQGNSA. The ends were cut back, 1 base at V and 5 bases at J, with 17 bases in the middle. The CDR3 extends over 16 amino acids.

This sequence joins TRBV5-4 and TRBJ1-1, with D hard to call. There are 15 residues in the CDR3. Deletions cut 0 bases from V and 8 bases from J, with 17 bases between. CDR1 is SGHNT, CDR2 YYREEE, per germline (reference sequence). In DNA, the CDR3 is TGTGCCAGCAGCTTGGGCGGAGCTGGGGATACAGAAGCTTTCTTT. It translates to CASSLGGAGDTEAFF.

The chain combines TRBV7-2 with TRBJ2-2, with D hard to call. The V end lost 4 bases, the J end lost 2 bases, and 11 bases lay between the germline ends. The CDR3 covers 15 residues. Per the germline V gene, CDR1 is SGHTA and CDR2 is FQGNSA. The CDR3 sequence: CASSSRSRNTGELFF. Written as DNA, the CDR3 is TGTGCCAGCAGCTCCAGAAGCAGAAACACCGGGGAGCTGTTTTTT.

This clone has a single count. This rearrangement joins TRBV7-8 to TRBJ2-7; unclear D gene. The CDR3 totals 13 residues. CDR1 is SGHVS and CDR2 is FQNEAQ in the germline V gene. V was pared by 4 bases and J by 2 bases, with 9 bases between. CDR3 in amino acids: CASSSPTAYEQYF. CDR3 bases: TGTGCCAGCAGCTCCCCCACGGCCTACGAGCAGTACTTC.

The chain carries TRBV27 and TRBJ2-7, with D unresolved. Looked up from germline, CDR1 is MNHEY and CDR2 is SMNVEV (reference sequence). The CDR3 loop spans 13 amino acids. The V gene lost 5 bases and the J gene lost 5 bases, with 13 bases spanning the gap. The CDR3 coding sequence is TGTGCCAGCAGTCCGCGGCTTTGGGACGAGCAGTACTTC. Amino acid sequence: CASSPRLWDEQYF.

V usage is TRBV5-4 and J usage is TRBJ1-4; 9 positions match TRBD1. This CDR3 has 18 residues. Germline lookup yields CDR1 SGHNT and CDR2 YYREEE (reference sequence). J lost 0 bases, V lost 4 bases, and 10 bases had no gene match. CDR3 residues: CASSPRDRVFTTNEKLFF. The DNA of the CDR3 is TGTGCCAGCAGCCCCCGGGACAGGGTTTTTACAACTAATGAAAAACTGTTTTTT.